Listed below are T cell receptor beta chains from one sample, sequenced in a study of lung T cells in sarcoidosis with Löfgren's syndrome. TCRdb redid the calling of the reads with MiXCR, one entry per CDR3 protein. The data show 50,000 to 65,000 distinct CDR3 sequences, less than 25% seen once. The sequencing sample was made of CD4+ T cells from PBMCs. All receptors come from a human donor with sarcoidosis (Löfgren's syndrome or another form), or a control subject (not recorded which). CDR3s include the opening cysteine and the closing phenylalanine or tryptophan. The D gene is left open where the match is weak. The size of a clone is reported for some rows only, either as once, few or many, or as a class for expanded clones.

>TRBV3-1|-|TRBJ1-2|few
CASSQTAGYGYTF
TGTGCCAGCAGTCAAACAGCGGGCTATGGCTACACCTTC
>TRBV20-1|-|TRBJ1-3|many
CSARDFLQAPGNTIYF
TGCAGTGCTAGAGATTTCCTGCAGGCTCCTGGAAACACCATATATTTT
>TRBV6-2/TRBV6-3|TRBD2|TRBJ2-3|many
CASSFEAGGDTDTQYF
TGTGCCAGCAGTTTCGAAGCGGGGGGGGACACAGATACGCAGTATTTT
>TRBV28|-|TRBJ2-1|many
CASSFWRNSYNEQFF
TGTGCCAGCAGTTTTTGGCGGAACTCCTACAATGAGCAGTTCTTC
>TRBV6-1|-|TRBJ1-5|few
CASSRTGGSQPQHF
TGTGCCAGCAGTCGTACGGGGGGTAGTCAGCCCCAGCATTTT
>TRBV28|-|TRBJ1-1|few
CTSSLWAEGTEAFF
TGTACCAGCAGTTTATGGGCCGAGGGCACTGAAGCTTTCTTT
>TRBV28|-|TRBJ2-5|many
CASSLGSKSQETQYF
TGTGCCAGCAGTTTGGGAAGCAAATCCCAAGAGACCCAGTACTTC
>TRBV5-5|-|TRBJ2-1|-
CASSREAGMIYNEQFF
TGTGCCAGCAGTCGAGAGGCAGGAATGATTTACAATGAGCAGTTCTTC
>TRBV7-9|-|TRBJ1-1|few
CASSLAGWTEAFF
TGTGCCAGCAGCTTAGCTGGTTGGACTGAAGCTTTCTTT
>TRBV20-1|TRBD1|TRBJ1-5|many
CSARGTTGGQPQHF
TGCAGTGCTAGAGGCACGACAGGGGGTCAGCCCCAGCATTTT
>TRBV2|-|TRBJ1-3|many
CASSLDKGLSGNTIYF
TGTGCCAGCAGTTTGGACAAGGGGCTCTCTGGAAACACCATATATTTT
>TRBV6-6|-|TRBJ1-5|many
CASSYSRAEYNQPQHF
TGTGCCAGCAGTTACTCGAGGGCGGAGTACAATCAGCCCCAGCATTTT
>TRBV5-4|-|TRBJ1-6|-
CASSIDPNSPLHF
TGTGCCAGCAGCATAGACCCCAATTCACCCCTCCACTTT
>TRBV7-9|-|TRBJ2-5|few
CASRTPGAQETQYF
TGTGCCAGCAGGACCCCCGGGGCCCAAGAGACCCAGTACTTC
>TRBV28|-|TRBJ2-7|many
CASSFKPPYEQYF
TGTGCCAGCAGTTTTAAACCCCCCTACGAGCAGTACTTC
>TRBV13|TRBD1|TRBJ2-5|-
CASSLRTGGKEETQYF
TGTGCCAGCAGCCTTCGGACAGGGGGTAAAGAAGAGACCCAGTACTTC
>TRBV13|TRBD1|TRBJ1-3|few
CASSRNPTGFSSGNTIYF
TGTGCCAGCAGCCGTAACCCGACAGGGTTTTCCTCTGGAAACACCATATATTTT
>TRBV5-6|TRBD1|TRBJ2-5|-
CASSLTGGTQETQYF
TGTGCCAGCAGCTTGACAGGGGGCACACAAGAGACCCAGTACTTC
>TRBV6-1|TRBD1|TRBJ1-6|medium-sized
CASSPGQGNSPLHF
TGTGCCAGCAGTCCGGGACAGGGGAATTCACCCCTCCACTTT
>TRBV29-1|TRBD1|TRBJ1-2|many
CSVDRGQAYGYTF
TGCAGCGTTGATAGGGGACAGGCTTATGGCTACACCTTC
>TRBV5-1|-|TRBJ2-1|few
CASSSWVTRRNEQFF
TGCGCCAGCAGCTCATGGGTCACTAGGAGGAATGAGCAGTTCTTC
>TRBV28|-|TRBJ2-7|-
CVTKGIYEQYF
TGTGTAACAAAAGGGATCTACGAGCAGTACTTC
>TRBV24-1|TRBD1|TRBJ2-5|-
CATSDARDRGSETQYF
TGTGCCACCAGTGACGCCAGGGACAGGGGGTCGGAGACCCAGTACTTC
>TRBV16|-|TRBJ1-5|few
CASSQGSVNQPQHF
TGTGCCAGCAGCCAAGGGAGCGTCAATCAGCCCCAGCATTTT
>TRBV24-1|TRBD1|TRBJ2-1|many
CATQDRGYEQFF
TGTGCCACGCAAGACAGGGGGTACGAGCAGTTCTTC
>TRBV2|-|TRBJ1-2|few
CASSERGLYGYTF
TGTGCCAGCAGTGAAAGGGGCCTCTATGGCTACACCTTC
>TRBV7-2|-|TRBJ2-1|many
CASSLAPPNEQFF
TGTGCCAGCAGCTTAGCCCCACCCAATGAGCAGTTCTTC
>TRBV20-1|TRBD1|TRBJ2-3|-
CSAWDSYAGTQYF
TGCAGTGCTTGGGACAGTTACGCAGGTACGCAGTATTTT
>TRBV20-1|-|TRBJ1-2|many
CSARGQGHGYTF
TGCAGTGCTAGAGGGCAGGGCCATGGCTACACCTTC
>TRBV5-1|-|TRBJ2-1|many
CASSLDSGPEQFF
TGCGCCAGCAGCTTGGATTCAGGTCCTGAGCAGTTCTTC
>TRBV3-1|-|TRBJ1-1|-
CARSPWLAGANTEAFF
TGTGCCAGAAGCCCCTGGCTGGCTGGGGCGAACACTGAAGCCTTCTTT
>TRBV2|-|TRBJ1-6|-
CASSGRDSPLHF
TGTGCCAGCAGTGGTCGAGATTCACCCCTCCACTTT
>TRBV28|-|TRBJ1-6|many
CASTQHLSPLHF
TGTGCCAGCACCCAACACCTTTCACCCCTCCACTTT
>TRBV28|-|TRBJ2-1|many
CASSARGLDEQFF
TGTGCCAGCAGTGCCCGGGGGTTGGATGAGCAGTTCTTC
>TRBV4-2|TRBD1|TRBJ2-3|many
CASSPRTGGADTQYF
TGTGCCAGCAGCCCTCGGACAGGGGGCGCAGATACGCAGTATTTT
>TRBV27|-|TRBJ1-1|many
CASSLSSLSLNTEAFF
TGTGCCAGCAGTTTATCCAGCCTATCTCTGAACACTGAAGCTTTCTTT
>TRBV11-2|-|TRBJ1-4|-
CASGRSGRINEKLFF
TGTGCCAGCGGACGATCGGGGCGAATCAATGAAAAACTGTTTTTT
>TRBV3-1|-|TRBJ2-3|many
CASSHLGTDTQYF
TGTGCCAGCAGCCACTTGGGCACAGATACGCAGTATTTT
>TRBV7-2|-|TRBJ2-1|-
CASSFGGRVVGNEQFF
TGTGCCAGCAGCTTTGGTGGCAGGGTAGTGGGGAATGAGCAGTTCTTC
>TRBV20-1|TRBD1|TRBJ2-1|many
CSSQTGTAYNEQFF
TGCAGTTCCCAAACCGGGACAGCCTACAATGAGCAGTTCTTC
>TRBV11-2|-|TRBJ2-7|few
CASSLSGSSYEQYF
TGTGCCAGCAGCTTGAGCGGTAGCTCCTACGAGCAGTACTTC
>TRBV24-1|-|TRBJ2-5|many
CATSDGQQETQYF
TGTGCCACCAGTGACGGACAGCAAGAGACCCAGTACTTC
>TRBV5-1|TRBD1|TRBJ2-1|-
CASSLTGTGVNNEQFF
TGCGCCAGCAGCCTCACCGGGACAGGAGTCAACAATGAGCAGTTCTTC
>TRBV28|-|TRBJ1-3|-
CASSSLGSSSGNTIYF
TGTGCCAGCAGTTCCCTCGGTTCTAGCTCTGGAAACACCATATATTTT
>TRBV5-4|-|TRBJ2-3|few
CASSLVERTDTQYF
TGTGCCAGCAGCTTGGTCGAGCGCACAGATACGCAGTATTTT
>TRBV6-6|TRBD1|TRBJ2-3|many
CASSYLGDRADTQYF
TGTGCCAGCAGTTACTTAGGAGACAGGGCTGATACGCAGTATTTT
>TRBV20-1|TRBD2|TRBJ2-3|few
CSASLAGLTDTQYF
TGCAGTGCTAGTCTAGCGGGGCTCACAGATACGCAGTATTTT
>TRBV6-6|-|TRBJ1-4|many
CASSYLGEKLFF
TGTGCCAGCAGTTACCTGGGCGAAAAACTGTTTTTT
>TRBV7-9|TRBD1|TRBJ1-4|-
CSSSVKEGQQVIAANEKLFF
TGTTCCAGCAGCGTTAAGGAGGGACAGCAGGTGATTGCGGCTAATGAAAAACTGTTTTTT
>TRBV6-1|TRBD1|TRBJ1-4|many
CASSEVTGTGVNEKLFF
TGTGCCAGCAGTGAAGTCACCGGGACAGGGGTGAATGAAAAACTGTTTTTT
>TRBV20-1|TRBD2|TRBJ2-7|few
CSATIGLAGGLYEQYF
TGCAGTGCTACCATAGGACTAGCGGGAGGCCTCTACGAGCAGTACTTC
>TRBV2|-|TRBJ2-5|many
CASSLRLSPRETQYF
TGTGCCAGCAGTTTAAGACTATCCCCCCGGGAGACCCAGTACTTC
>TRBV10-3|-|TRBJ1-3|-
CAISEVTISGNAIYF
TGTGCCATCAGTGAGGTCACCATCTCTGGAAACGCCATATATTTT
>TRBV12-3/TRBV12-4|TRBD2|TRBJ2-5|few
CASSLAPAGGQETQYF
TGTGCCAGCAGTTTAGCTCCAGCGGGGGGACAAGAGACCCAGTACTTC
>TRBV12-3/TRBV12-4|TRBD2|TRBJ2-1|-
CASSRTSGGLLSYNEQFF
TGTGCCAGCAGCCGGACTAGCGGGGGGCTACTTTCCTACAATGAGCAGTTCTTC
>TRBV27|TRBD2|TRBJ2-1|many
CATGLAAFSYNEQFF
TGTGCCACCGGACTAGCGGCCTTCTCCTACAATGAGCAGTTCTTC
>TRBV5-4|TRBD1|TRBJ1-2|-
CASSSDRYGYTF
TGTGCCAGCAGCTCGGACAGGTACGGCTACACCTTC